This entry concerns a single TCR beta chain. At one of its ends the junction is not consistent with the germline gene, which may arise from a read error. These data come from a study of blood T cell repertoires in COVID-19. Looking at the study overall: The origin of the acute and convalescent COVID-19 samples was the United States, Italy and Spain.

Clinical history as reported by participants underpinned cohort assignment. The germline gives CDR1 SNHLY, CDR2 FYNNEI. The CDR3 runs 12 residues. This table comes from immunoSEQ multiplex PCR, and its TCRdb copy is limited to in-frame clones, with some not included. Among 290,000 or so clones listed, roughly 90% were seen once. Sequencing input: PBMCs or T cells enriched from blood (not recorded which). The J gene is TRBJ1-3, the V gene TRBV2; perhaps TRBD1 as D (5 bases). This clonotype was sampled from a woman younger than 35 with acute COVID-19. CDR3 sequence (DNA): TGTGCCAGCAGTGAAGTTCCCGACAGACTAGGTTTT. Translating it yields CASSEVPDRLGF. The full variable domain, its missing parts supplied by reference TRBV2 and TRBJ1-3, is EPEVTQTPSHQVTQMGQEVILRCVPISNHLYFYWYRQILGQKVEFLVSFYNNEISEKSEIFDDQFSVERPDGSNFTLKIRSTKLEDSAMYFCASSEVPDRLGFGEGSWLTVV.